One TCR beta chain is described in this entry. The antigen remains undetermined. Germline lookup yields CDR1 SGHTA and CDR2 FQGTGA. This CDR3 contains 13 residues. Between the trimmed V and J ends, which lost 5 bases and 1 base, there was a span of 8 bases. Sequencing was done on patients that had shown CD8+CD57+ cell expansion by flow cytometry. Severe acquired aplastic anemia was diagnosed in all patients. This sample is part of a study of CD8+CD57+ T cells in acquired aplastic anemia. Study results and caveats: The study found no significant CD8+ Simpson's diversity difference between patients and controls. Around 29 shared CD8+ CDR3s appeared highly expressed within patients' immunodominant clones.

Genomic DNA was employed as the template in profiling TCR beta VDJ and CDR3. In TCRdb, the reads were re-called with MiXCR into one record per CDR3 protein. The data show around 200,000 distinct CDR3 sequences, with roughly three fifths seen just once and roughly 46% held by the top ten. Material for sequencing was sorted CD4+, CD8+, or CD8+CD57+ T cells (not recorded which) from PBMCs. The chain couples TRBV7-3 to TRBJ2-5, with D uncertain. The sequence came from a human donor with aplastic anemia. The CDR3 spells CASSEAAQETQYF. The CDR3 bases are TGTGCCAGCAGCGAGGCCGCCCAAGAGACCCAGTACTTC.